The 15 T cell receptor beta chains below all came from one sample that was sequenced in a study of Ad26.COV2.S vaccination and SARS-CoV-2 variants. As for treatment: around 19 received Ad26.COV2.S at low or high dose, single or two shots; roughly five received placebo; per-sample allocation not given. The study sampled participants on day 63 after the first vaccine or placebo injection. The assay was immunoSEQ multiplex PCR, and TCRdb's table has in-frame clones only and misses some. Here the sample spans just over 350,000 clones, approximately 84% being singletons. Material: peripheral blood, obtained in a trial of Ad26.COV2.S vaccine versus placebo. Receptor source: a person aged 18-60 years who received the Ad26.COV2.S COVID-19 vaccine or a placebo.

The chain uses TRBV2 and TRBJ2-5; tentative D call: TRBD1 (5 bases). V shed 8 bases and J shed 5 bases, with 15 bases lying between them. This CDR3 contains 13 residues. Germline lookup yields CDR1 SNHLY and CDR2 FYNNEI. CDR3 protein: CASGYRSKETQYF. Here the CDR3 DNA reads TGTGCCAGCGGCTACAGGTCCAAGGAGACCCAGTACTTC. The entire variable domain, with the rest obtained from reference TRBV2 and TRBJ2-5, is as follows: EPEVTQTPSHQVTQMGQEVILRCVPISNHLYFYWYRQILGQKVEFLVSFYNNEISEKSEIFDDQFSVERPDGSNFTLKIRSTKLEDSAMYFCASGYRSKETQYFGPGTRLLVL.

This clone was counted a few times. This sequence joins TRBV2 and TRBJ2-5, with 7 bases matching TRBD2. CDR3 length: 13 amino acids. With 8 bases clipped from V and 5 bases from J, the junction kept 8 bases outside the gene matches. The germline V gene encodes CDR1 SNHLY and CDR2 FYNNEI. The CDR3 is CASGGGLGETQYF. The DNA of the CDR3 is TGTGCCAGCGGCGGGGGTTTAGGGGAGACCCAGTACTTC.

The chain couples TRBV28 to TRBJ1-5, with TRBD1 matching over 9 bases. CDR3 length equals 15 residues. Germline V lookup: CDR1 MDHEN, CDR2 SYDVKM. The V and J ends lost 5 bases and 6 bases, in that order; junction bases with no gene match: 8. CDR3 coding DNA: TGTGCCAGCAGTCCCGGACAGGGGCAAAGTCAGCCCCAGCATTTT. Its protein is CASSPGQGQSQPQHF.

The chain recombines TRBV28 with TRBJ1-4, with 9 bases lining up with TRBD1. CDR1 and CDR2 from the germline V gene are MDHEN and SYDVKM. V lost 0 bases, J lost 7 bases, and 3 bases stayed unmatched. CDR3 length: 15 residues. The CDR3 coding sequence is TGTGCCAGCAGTTTATGGGGACAGGGAAGTGAAAAACTGTTTTTT. Translation: CASSLWGQGSEKLFF.

The chain is built from TRBV29-1 and TRBJ2-7; D uncertain. Germline values: CDR1 SQVTM, CDR2 ANQGSEA. The V end lost 1 base, the J end lost 0 bases, and 19 bases lay between the germline ends. The CDR3 is 17 residues long. CDR3 sequence (DNA): TGCAGCGTTGAAGGAATTTTAGACGTTGGCAGCTCCTACGAGCAGTACTTC. It translates to CSVEGILDVGSSYEQYF.

V is TRBV28 and J is TRBJ2-4; D is possibly TRBD1 (5 bases). Trimming removed 4 bases from V and 4 bases from J, with 17 bases in between. The V gene's germline CDR1 is MDHEN and CDR2 SYDVKM. This CDR3 spans 16 amino acids. Here the CDR3 DNA reads TGTGCCAGCAGTTCCGACCTTCGACAGAAAAAAAACATTCAGTACTTC. Protein sequence: CASSSDLRQKKNIQYF.

This clone was seen only once. The chain combines TRBV3-1 (or the pseudogene TRBV3-2) with TRBJ2-1; TRBD2 agrees at 8 bases. Germline CDR1 is LGHDT and CDR2 is YNNKEL (reference sequence). The CDR3 spans 15 residues. With 1 base clipped from V and 1 base from J, the junction kept 0 bases outside the gene matches. CDR3 DNA sequence: TGTGCCAGCAGCCAAGCGGGAGGGTCCTACAATGAGCAGTTCTTC. Encoded protein: CASSQAGGSYNEQFF.

The chain links TRBV4-1 to TRBJ1-4; D unclear. V lost 0 bases and J 6 bases, leaving 11 bases between the germline ends. From germline, CDR1 is MGHRA and CDR2 YSYEKL. This CDR3 region has 15 residues. The CDR3 loop reads CASSQEGGSHEKLFF. The CDR3 DNA sequence: TGCGCCAGCAGCCAAGAGGGAGGCTCTCATGAAAAACTGTTTTTT.

V usage is TRBV18 and J usage is TRBJ2-7; 16 positions agree with TRBD2. The CDR3 length is 15 residues. CDR1 KGHSH and CDR2 LQKENI come from the germline V gene. The ends lost 3 bases at V and 7 bases at J; junction bases unmatched: 3. DNA for the CDR3: TGTGCCAGCTCACCCCAGGGACTAGCGGGAGGGGAGCAGTACTTC. It yields the protein CASSPQGLAGGEQYF.

This clone appeared many times. The V gene is TRBV4-3, the J gene TRBJ2-1; no firm D call. Looked up from germline, CDR1 is LGHNA and CDR2 is YSLEER. V was trimmed by 1 base and J by 0 bases, leaving 13 bases between them. The CDR3 extends over 17 amino acids. The CDR3 region is CASSQVLWVVSYNEQFF. The CDR3 DNA sequence: TGCGCCAGCAGCCAAGTTCTATGGGTAGTCTCCTACAATGAGCAGTTCTTC.

The chain couples TRBV24-1 to TRBJ2-1, with D perhaps matching TRBD2 (7 bases). The germline V and J ends were trimmed by 4 bases and 8 bases, with 17 bases remaining between them. Germline V gene sequence: CDR1 KGHDR, CDR2 SFDVKD. The CDR3 spans 15 residues. The CDR3 here is CATSDPRGAGDEQFF. In nucleotides, the CDR3 is TGTGCCACCAGTGACCCCCGGGGGGCCGGAGATGAGCAGTTCTTC.

J is TRBJ1-2 and V is TRBV5-1, with a possible D match to TRBD1 (5 bases). The CDR3 spans 14 residues. V was pared by 4 bases and J by 6 bases, with 16 bases between. Germline V gives CDR1 SGHRS, CDR2 YFSETQ. In DNA, the CDR3 is TGCGCCAGCAGCGGTAATGCAGGGTCGAATGGCTACACCTTC. It specifies CASSGNAGSNGYTF.

This clone showed up many times. CDR3 coding DNA: TGTGCCAGCAGCGTAGGGGTAGCAGCTAGCACAGATACGCAGTATTTT. Its protein product is CASSVGVAASTDTQYF. V gene TRBV9 combines with J gene TRBJ2-3; no reliable D call. The germline CDR1 and CDR2 sequences are SGDLS and YYNGEE. Trimming took off 0 bases at V and 0 bases at J, with 11 bases between the two ends. The length of the CDR3 is 16 residues.

This clone was picked up a small number of times. CDR3 coding DNA: TGTGCCAGTAGCACCGGTGGAGGGGTCACCGGGGAGCTGTTTTTT. Protein product: CASSTGGGVTGELFF. The chain links TRBV19 to TRBJ2-2, with D possibly being TRBD2 (6 bases). CDR3 size: 15 residues. Germline V CDR1 and CDR2: LNHDA, SQIVND (reference sequence). With 6 bases removed from V and 4 bases from J, the gap between germline ends came to 15 bases.

This chain links TRBV7-9 with TRBJ1-5, with D perhaps matching TRBD1 (5 bases). This CDR3 has 13 residues. Trimming stripped 5 bases from V and 3 bases from J, with 8 bases between. Germline V gives CDR1 SEHNR, CDR2 FQNEAQ (reference sequence). The DNA of the CDR3 is TGTGCCAGCAGCCGGGGCAACAATCAGCCCCAGCATTTT. It encodes CASSRGNNQPQHF.